Following are 12 T cell receptor beta chains from one sample sequenced in a study of shared clonotypes between healthy human individuals. TCRdb keeps only in-frame clones here, not all; method: immunoSEQ multiplex PCR. This repertoire shows fewer than 3 million clones, approximately 90% found once; its top ten account for 0.37%. Sequencing used naive CD4+ T cells from PBMCs. The sample's subset: CD45RA+ positively selected. The source is a man aged 18 to 29 in good health. Some clones in this sample may be carry-over from other donors' samples.

The chain links TRBV6-5 to TRBJ2-5, with D uncertain. Trimming shortened V by 2 bases and J by 5 bases, and 15 bases separated the two germline ends. The germline V gene has CDR1 MNHEY and CDR2 SVGAGI. The CDR3 consists of 15 residues. The CDR3 DNA reads as TGTGCCAGCAGTTACGGGTTCCAATCTCGGGAGACCCAGTACTTC. Its protein product is CASSYGFQSRETQYF.

This clone was found a few times. Within the sample, other DNA sequences also encode this same CDR3. The chain is built from TRBV7-3 and TRBJ1-1; 8 bases are a match to TRBD1. Looked up from germline, CDR1 is SGHTA and CDR2 is FQGTGA. Trimming cost V 5 bases and J 1 base; bases outside gene matches: 3. This CDR3 comprises 14 residues. CDR3 amino acids: CASSPGQANTEAFF. The CDR3 coding sequence is TGTGCCAGCAGCCCGGGACAGGCGAACACTGAAGCTTTCTTT.

V and J are TRBV2 and TRBJ2-5; D is perhaps TRBD2 (6 bases). Trimming removed 6 bases from V and 5 bases from J, with 22 bases in between. The germline CDR1 and CDR2 sequences are SNHLY and FYNNEI. This CDR3 is 16 amino acids long. CDR3 protein: CASSLDSPKAGETQYF. The CDR3 DNA follows: TGTGCCAGCAGCCTCGACAGTCCTAAGGCGGGGGAGACCCAGTACTTC.

Notes on this clone: This specimen includes other DNA sequences encoding the same CDR3. The chain links TRBV6-1 to TRBJ1-1; D is unclear. Germline assignment: CDR1 MNHNS and CDR2 SASEGT. The CDR3 loop spans 13 amino acids. V shed 1 base and J shed 4 bases, with 7 bases lying between them. This chain's CDR3 is CASSEVGFTEAFF. The CDR3 DNA sequence: TGTGCCAGCAGTGAAGTGGGTTTCACTGAAGCTTTCTTT.

The chain couples TRBV7-9 to TRBJ2-2; D call uncertain. This CDR3 spans 14 amino acids. The germline gives CDR1 SEHNR, CDR2 FQNEAQ (reference sequence). The V end was cut by 5 bases, the J end by 6 bases, with 13 bases between. The chain's CDR3 is CASSPTLIAGELFF. The CDR3 DNA sequence: TGTGCCAGCAGCCCAACCTTGATCGCCGGGGAGCTGTTTTTT.

This chain links TRBV5-1 with TRBJ2-4; D may be TRBD2 (6 bases). V lost 3 bases to trimming and J lost 4 bases, with 20 bases between them. This CDR3 has 17 residues. Germline CDR1 SGHRS, CDR2 YFSETQ. In DNA form, the CDR3 reads TGCGCCAGCAGCTCTCTTGTGGGGTTCGGGGGTAAAAACATTCAGTACTTC. Translating gives CASSSLVGFGGKNIQYF.

The chain combines TRBV10-3 with TRBJ2-1; no reliable D call. Germline V gene data show CDR1 as ENHRY and CDR2 as SYGVKD. This CDR3 spans 13 amino acids. V dropped 4 bases and J dropped 9 bases, with 13 bases sitting between them. The CDR3 spells CAISGVVLGEQFF. CDR3 coding DNA: TGTGCCATCAGTGGGGTAGTCTTAGGTGAGCAGTTCTTC.

The chain combines TRBV7-2 with TRBJ2-7, with a possible D match to TRBD2 (5 bases). The germline V gene has CDR1 SGHTA and CDR2 FQGNSA. The CDR3 runs 16 residues. The ends were cut back, 5 bases at V and 3 bases at J, with 20 bases in the middle. This CDR3 reads CASSKLGSGNDYEQYF. The CDR3 DNA sequence: TGTGCCAGCAGCAAATTAGGCTCCGGGAACGACTACGAGCAGTACTTC. The full variable domain, in which reference TRBV7-2 and TRBJ2-7 provide the parts outside the CDR3, is GAGVSQSPSNKVTEKGKDVELRCDPISGHTALYWYRQSLGQGLEFLIYFQGNSAPDKSGLPSDRFSAERTGGSVSTLTIQRTQQEDSAVYLCASSKLGSGNDYEQYFGPGTRLTVT.

The CDR3 nucleotides are TGTGCCAGCAGAGTTTACTGGGGTAACGGGGAGCTGTTTTTT. Translating gives CASRVYWGNGELFF. This rearrangement joins TRBV28 to TRBJ2-2; D remains ambiguous. The V end was cut by 6 bases, the J end by 7 bases, with 15 bases between. CDR3 length: 14 residues. The V gene's germline CDR1 is MDHEN and CDR2 SYDVKM.

This chain joins TRBV29-1 and TRBJ1-1, with D perhaps matching TRBD1 (5 bases). Germline V gene sequence: CDR1 SQVTM, CDR2 ANQGSEA. This CDR3 comprises 13 residues. The DNA for the CDR3 is TGCACCGGCCTTGGGACCGACGTTTCGGTAGCTTTCTTT. Encoded protein: CTGLGTDVSVAFF. The complete variable domain, with remaining parts taken from reference TRBV29-1 and TRBJ1-1, reads SAVISQKPSRDICQRGTSLTIQCQVDSQVTMMFWYRQQPGQSLTLIATANQGSEATYESGFVIDKFPISRPNLTFSTLTVSNMSPEDSSIYLCTGLGTDVSVAFFGQGTRLTVV.

This clone was counted once. This chain connects TRBV28 to TRBJ2-7, with 12 nucleotides matching TRBD2. The trim removed 1 base at V and 0 bases at J, leaving 4 bases unmatched. This CDR3 has 17 residues. Germline V CDR1 and CDR2: MDHEN, SYDVKM. CDR3 protein: CASSLSSLAGGSYEQYF. The CDR3 bases are TGTGCCAGCAGTTTATCGTCACTAGCGGGAGGCTCCTACGAGCAGTACTTC.

The chain has TRBV28 and TRBJ1-2, with D possibly matching TRBD1 (6 bases). V was pared by 5 bases and J by 0 bases, with 10 bases between. Looked up from germline, CDR1 is MDHEN and CDR2 is SYDVKM. There are 14 residues in the CDR3. This chain's CDR3 is CASSTTGANYGYTF. In DNA, the CDR3 is TGTGCCAGCAGTACGACAGGCGCTAACTATGGCTACACCTTC.